Each of the 7 T cell receptor beta chains below was sequenced from the same sample in a study of a mutant IDH1 vaccine in newly diagnosed glioma. This table comes from immunoSEQ multiplex PCR, and its TCRdb copy is limited to in-frame clones, with some not included. The sample lists about 34,000 clones; approximately 87% were seen once. No antigen has been identified for these receptors. The time point denotes: week 47, end of study. The vaccine gave 300 ug of a 20-mer mutant IDH1 peptide subcutaneously per dose. Source: PBMCs, taken from a glioma patient whose treatment included an IDH1 peptide vaccine. The receptors shown here come from a woman in her 30s with glioma.

This clone was seen just once. The rearrangement uses TRBV2 and TRBJ2-2; the D gene is possibly TRBD2 (5 bases). This CDR3 region has 14 residues. The germline V gene encodes CDR1 SNHLY and CDR2 FYNNEI. The CDR3 region is CVLREQANTGELFF. The CDR3 DNA is TGTGTCCTGAGGGAACAAGCGAACACCGGGGAGCTGTTTTTT.

There are a few counts of this clone. The V and J genes are TRBV29-1 and TRBJ2-3, with D tentatively TRBD1 or TRBD2 (5 bases each). The ends were cut back, 3 bases at V and 4 bases at J, with 20 bases in the middle. CDR3 length equals 16 residues. Germline CDR1 reads SQVTM; CDR2 reads ANQGSEA. The CDR3: CSVEGVGVGYADTQYF. The CDR3 DNA reads TGCAGCGTTGAGGGGGTCGGGGTGGGGTATGCAGATACGCAGTATTTT.

The chain carries TRBV20-1 and TRBJ1-2; no firm D call. With 8 bases removed from V and 4 bases from J, the gap between germline ends came to 11 bases. Germline V lookup: CDR1 DFQATT, CDR2 SNEGSKA (reference sequence). This CDR3 has 11 amino acids. CDR3 protein: CSPAAVYGYTF. Here the CDR3 DNA reads TGCAGTCCCGCCGCGGTCTATGGCTACACCTTC.

The chain is built from TRBV25-1 and TRBJ2-1, with 8 positions matching TRBD2. The CDR3 is made up of 15 amino acids. Per the germline V gene, CDR1 is MGHDK and CDR2 is SYGVNS. The ends lost 0 bases at V and 5 bases at J; junction bases unmatched: 3. The CDR3 loop is CASSEYGGGNNEQFF. The CDR3 DNA reads as TGTGCCAGCAGTGAATACGGGGGGGGGAACAATGAGCAGTTCTTC.

Here the CDR3 reads CASSQDRGLIEAFF. CDR3 coding DNA: TGCGCCAGCAGCCAAGATCGGGGATTAATTGAAGCTTTCTTT. The chain uses TRBV4-3 and TRBJ1-1; D uncertain. Germline CDR1 LGHNA, CDR2 YSLEER. This CDR3 has 14 residues. V lost 0 bases and J lost 7, with 12 bases in between.

The DNA of the CDR3 is TGTGCCTGGAGTCCTCGAGACTATGGCTACACCTTC. The encoded protein is CAWSPRDYGYTF. The rearrangement uses TRBV30 and TRBJ1-2, with D unclear. Trimming removed 2 bases from V and 3 bases from J, with 7 bases in between. Germline CDR1 and CDR2: GTSNPN and SVGIG (reference sequence). The CDR3 is 12 residues long.

V and J are TRBV27 and TRBJ1-5; D call uncertain. CDR1 and CDR2 from the germline V gene are MNHEY and SMNVEV (reference sequence). Trimming stripped 0 bases from V and 6 bases from J, with 9 bases between. The CDR3 has 14 residues. Here the CDR3 DNA reads TGTGCCAGCAGTTTATCAGGGTCGGGTCAGCCCCAGCATTTT. Translated, it gives CASSLSGSGQPQHF.